These T cell receptor beta chains were read from a single sample in a study of blood T cell repertoires in COVID-19. Measured with immunoSEQ multiplex PCR; TCRdb has only the in-frame clones, and not every one. The sample yields about 110,000 clones, around 84% seen once. Sequencing was done on a sample of peripheral blood. These receptors were taken from a human donor in a cohort sampled during active COVID-19. Both conserved end residues are part of each CDR3. The D gene is left open where the match is weak. Clone size is given for some rows only: seen once, a few or many times, or a class if the clone is expanded.

>TRBJ2-7|TRBV6-6|TRBD2|.
TGTGCCAGCAGTCGGACTAGCGGGGGCCGAAAAAGCTCCTACGAGCAGTACTTC
CASSRTSGGRKSSYEQYF
>TRBJ2-1|TRBV29-1|TRBD2|once
TGCAGAACCGGGACTAGCGGGGGTGAGCAGTTCTTC
CRTGTSGGEQFF
>TRBJ1-2|TRBV7-9|TRBD1|.
TGTGCCAGCAGCGCGACGCAGGGGGCGGCTGGCTACACCTTC
CASSATQGAAGYTF
>TRBJ1-5|TRBV28|.|.
TGTGCCAGCAGTTTCCCACATGGGGACTATAGCAATCAGCCCCAGCATTTT
CASSFPHGDYSNQPQHF
>TRBJ2-1|TRBV10-2|TRBD2|.
TGCGCCAGCAGTGGGACTAGCGGTTTCTACAATGAGCAGTTCTTC
CASSGTSGFYNEQFF
>TRBJ1-5|TRBV10-2|.|.
TGCGCCAGCAGTGAGACAGGAAATAGCAATCAGCCCCAGCATTTT
CASSETGNSNQPQHF
>TRBJ2-7|TRBV10-3|.|.
TGTGCCATCAGTGAGTCGATTCCGGGAACATACTACGAGCAGTACTTC
CAISESIPGTYYEQYF
>TRBJ2-7|TRBV6-6|TRBD1|.
TGTGCCAGCACCTTAATATCGGACAGGGGGAGCTACGAGCAGTACTTC
CASTLISDRGSYEQYF
>TRBJ2-1|TRBV7-2|.|.
TGTGCCAGCAGCTTAGCCCAGGGGAGTAGGAATGAGCAGTTCTTC
CASSLAQGSRNEQFF
>TRBJ2-3|TRBV6-5|TRBD2|.
TGTGCCAGCCGAAGGAGCGGGGGGGGATCGGATACGCAGTATTTT
CASRRSGGGSDTQYF
>TRBJ1-1|TRBV11-2|.|.
TGTGCCAGCAGCTCCGTGGGGCCTTTGGGCACTGAAGCTTTCTTT
CASSSVGPLGTEAFF
>TRBJ1-2|TRBV6-1|.|.
TGTGCCAGCAGTGATCTGGGGGCGAATAGTTATGGCTACACCTTC
CASSDLGANSYGYTF
>TRBJ2-7|TRBV7-8|.|.
TGTGCCAGCAGCCCGGGACTGACTAACGAGCAGTACTTC
CASSPGLTNEQYF
>TRBJ1-4|TRBV19|.|.
TGTGCCAGTAGTATGGGGGGGAGAGAAGAAAAACTGTTTTTT
CASSMGGREEKLFF
>TRBJ2-1|TRBV7-9|.|few
TGTGCCAGCAGCAGAAGCAGGGTAGAGGAGGGGCAGTTCTTC
CASSRSRVEEGQFF
>TRBJ1-3|TRBV7-2|.|few
TGTGCCAGCAGCTTAGGGCCCCCCGGAAACACCATATATTTT
CASSLGPPGNTIYF
>TRBJ2-7|TRBV15|.|.
TGTGCCACCAGCAGGGAACAGGGATCCTACGAGCAGTACTTC
CATSREQGSYEQYF
>TRBJ2-7|TRBV14|.|.
TGTGCCAGCAGCCACCTCTCTTTACGGGACATCTACGAGCAGTACTTC
CASSHLSLRDIYEQYF
>TRBJ2-1|TRBV7-6|TRBD2|.
TGTGCCAGCAGCGGCCCCGTGGGACTAGCGGGGCCAAGCTCCTACAATGAGCAGTTCTTC
CASSGPVGLAGPSSYNEQFF
>TRBJ2-5|TRBV6-1|TRBD1|.
TGTGCCAGCAGTGAATTCGGGACAGGGGGGCAAGAGACCCAGTACTTC
CASSEFGTGGQETQYF
>TRBJ1-6|TRBV19|TRBD1|.
TGTGCCAGTAGTACCACAGGGGCGGCCTATAATTCACCCCTCCACTTT
CASSTTGAAYNSPLHF
>TRBJ2-2|TRBV24-1|.|few
TGTGCCACCAGTTTCAGCACCGGGGAGCTGTTTTTT
CATSFSTGELFF